This passage covers 21 T cell receptor beta chains from one sample sequenced in a study of blood T cells in healthy people across ages. Through a sample-barcoded 5' primer and a J-beta primer mix, a second PCR was run for roughly 6 to 12 cycles. Using its own MiXCR run on the 5' RACE reads, TCRdb lists one record per CDR3 protein. Of 1.5 million or so distinct CDR3 sequences in the sample, under 55% are singletons; the top ten hold more than 4%. The specimen sequenced was blood. The receptors here all came from a woman younger than 35 in good health.

In its sample, this clonotype was seen a few times. This rearrangement joins TRBV14 to TRBJ2-1; 7 positions agree with TRBD1. Germline lookup yields CDR1 SGHDN and CDR2 FVKESK. The V gene end was trimmed by 4 bases and the J gene end by 3 bases; junction bases not matched to a gene: 6. The CDR3 is made up of 15 amino acids. In DNA, the CDR3 is TGTGCCAGCAGCCGATCGGGACAGAACTACAATGAGCAGTTCTTC. Protein product: CASSRSGQNYNEQFF. Full variable domain (missing parts from reference TRBV14 and TRBJ2-1): EAGVTQFPSHSVIEKGQTVTLRCDPISGHDNLYWYRRVMGKEIKFLLHFVKESKQDESGMPNNRFLAERTGGTYSTLKVQPAELEDSGVYFCASSRSGQNYNEQFFGPGTRLTVL.

The chain uses TRBV7-8 and TRBJ1-3; TRBD1 aligns across 7 bases. Germline V gene data show CDR1 as SGHVS and CDR2 as FQNEAQ. CDR3 size: 18 residues. The ends lost 5 bases at V and 0 bases at J; junction bases unmatched: 13. As DNA, the CDR3 is TGTGCCAGCAGCCTGACCGCCCCAGGGACAGACTCTGGAAACACCATATATTTT. It specifies CASSLTAPGTDSGNTIYF.

This clonotype was observed a handful of times. This rearrangement joins TRBV6-1 to TRBJ2-7; TRBD1 aligns across 8 bases. The CDR3 totals 15 residues. Per germline, CDR1 MNHNS and CDR2 SASEGT. The J segment lost 2 bases and the V segment lost 2 bases, leaving 5 bases of the junction unmatched. The CDR3, as DNA: TGTGCCAGCAGTGAATCCGGACAGGGTACCTACGAGCAGTACTTC. Amino acid sequence: CASSESGQGTYEQYF.

This clonotype was counted only a few times. The chain combines TRBV6-5 with TRBJ2-7; D may be TRBD1 (5 bases). The V end was cut by 5 bases, the J end by 4 bases, with 12 bases between. The CDR3 consists of 13 residues. In germline, CDR1 is MNHEY, CDR2 SVGAGI. The CDR3 sequence: CASSPFDRYEQYF. The CDR3 region has the DNA TGTGCCAGCAGTCCTTTCGACAGATACGAGCAGTACTTC.

Comments on this clonotype: One junction end disagrees with the germline gene, perhaps due to a read error. The V and J genes are TRBV6-5 and TRBJ1-6, with D tentatively TRBD1 (5 bases). Germline CDR1 reads MNHEY; CDR2 reads SVGAGI. This CDR3 contains 16 residues. CDR3 in amino acids: CASSAPRDRQNSPPHF. The DNA for the CDR3 is TGTGCCAGCAGCGCCCCCAGGGACCGACAAAATTCACCCCCCCACTTT.

The chain is built from TRBV27 and TRBJ2-1; unclear D gene. Germline V gene sequence: CDR1 MNHEY, CDR2 SMNVEV (reference sequence). The CDR3 length is 13 residues. Between the trimmed V and J ends, which lost 1 base and 7 bases, there was a span of 8 bases. CDR3 loop: CASSLYSHNEQFF. In nucleotides, the CDR3 is TGTGCCAGCAGTTTATACAGCCATAATGAGCAGTTCTTC.

This chain's CDR3 is CSARLADNAYNEQFF. CDR3 bases: TGCAGTGCCCGACTAGCGGACAATGCCTACAATGAGCAGTTCTTC. The chain recombines TRBV20-1 with TRBJ2-1; 9 bases line up with TRBD2. The junction had 8 bases not matched to a gene; V was cut back by 6 bases and J by 2 bases. The CDR3 length is 15 residues. CDR1 DFQATT and CDR2 SNEGSKA come from the germline V gene (reference sequence).

Note on this clonotype: A junction boundary mismatches the germline segment, possibly from a read error. The chain couples TRBV12-3 or TRBV12-4 to TRBJ2-3, with TRBD2 identical over 11 bases. The CDR3 runs to 14 residues. In DNA form, the CDR3 reads TGTGCCAGCAGTCTAGCGGGAGGTAGAGGTACGCAGTATTTT. Protein product: CASSLAGGRGTQYF.

This chain joins TRBV10-3 and TRBJ1-2; TRBD1 agrees at 7 bases. Looked up from germline, CDR1 is ENHRY and CDR2 is SYGVKD. The V segment lost 5 bases and the J segment 2 bases; nucleotides outside the gene matches: 5. The CDR3 spans 14 residues. CDR3 in DNA: TGTGCCATCAGTCTGGCAGGGGGGAACTATGGCTACACCTTC. Amino acid sequence: CAISLAGGNYGYTF.

This chain connects TRBV12-3 or TRBV12-4 to TRBJ1-2; a possible D gene is TRBD1 (5 bases). The germline V and J ends were trimmed by 3 bases and 8 bases, with 19 bases remaining between them. The CDR3 has 15 residues. CDR3 DNA sequence: TGTGCCAGCAGTTTTCGGGGGACCCTTCCCGAAGGCTACACCTTC. The encoded protein is CASSFRGTLPEGYTF.

This clonotype was counted between two and nine times. The J gene is TRBJ2-3, the V gene TRBV25-1; 7 bases match TRBD1. Germline V gene lookup returns CDR1 MGHDK and CDR2 SYGVNS. The CDR3 spans 15 residues. Trimming at V came to 6 bases and at J to 0 bases, leaving 6 bases not matched to a gene. The CDR3 protein is CASRPTGMSTDTQYF. CDR3 DNA: TGTGCCAGCAGGCCGACAGGGATGAGCACAGATACGCAGTATTTT.

This clonotype came up a few times. J is TRBJ2-5 and V is TRBV11-3; weak D call: TRBD1 (6 bases). V was clipped by 5 bases and J by 3 bases, with 10 bases between them. Looked up from germline, CDR1 is SGHNT and CDR2 is YENEEA. The CDR3 has 13 amino acids. In DNA form, the CDR3 reads TGTGCCAGCAGCACACACAGGGAAGAGACCCAGTACTTC. This sequence encodes CASSTHREETQYF.

This clonotype was seen only a few times. The J gene is TRBJ1-5, the V gene TRBV7-2, with unresolved D. The CDR3 runs to 14 residues. CDR1 and CDR2 from the germline V gene are SGHTA and FQGNSA. V lost 5 bases and J lost 5, with 13 bases in between. The DNA for the CDR3 is TGTGCCAGCAGCCAGGCGTCTGTATATCAGCCCCAGCATTTT. It encodes CASSQASVYQPQHF.

This clonotype was seen more than once but under ten times. This rearrangement joins TRBV14 to TRBJ1-2, with a tentative D call TRBD1 (5 bases). V was pared by 5 bases and J by 0 bases, with 16 bases between. From germline, CDR1 is SGHDN and CDR2 FVKESK. CDR3 length equals 16 residues. CDR3 DNA sequence: TGTGCCAGCAGCAGGGCTCCGAGCAGGGCTAACTATGGCTACACCTTC. This codes for CASSRAPSRANYGYTF.

This rearrangement joins TRBV20-1 to TRBJ2-1; 11 bases are a match to TRBD2. V lost 5 bases, J lost 4 bases, and 4 bases stayed unmatched. CDR1 DFQATT and CDR2 SNEGSKA come from the germline V gene (reference sequence). CDR3 length: 14 amino acids. CDR3: CSALSGRAYNEQFF. CDR3 coding DNA: TGCAGTGCTCTTAGCGGGAGGGCTTACAATGAGCAGTTCTTC.

The rearrangement joins TRBV28 to TRBJ2-2, with 8 bases matching TRBD2. Germline V gene data show CDR1 as MDHEN and CDR2 as SYDVKM. CDR3 length: 16 amino acids. The V gene end was trimmed by 1 base and the J gene end by 1 base; junction bases not matched to a gene: 2. The CDR3 region is CASSLYTSGNTGELFF. CDR3 coding DNA: TGTGCCAGCAGTTTATATACTAGCGGGAACACCGGGGAGCTGTTTTTT.

The chain has TRBV6-2 or TRBV6-3 and TRBJ2-3; D is perhaps TRBD1 or TRBD2 (5 bases each). Germline values: CDR1 MNHEY, CDR2 SVGEGT. CDR3 length: 14 residues. V was shortened by 5 bases and J by 4 bases, with 13 bases between the two germline ends. The CDR3 spells CASSPALGADTQYF. The DNA of the CDR3 is TGTGCCAGCAGTCCCGCTTTGGGGGCAGATACGCAGTATTTT.

The CDR3 DNA follows: TGTGCCAGCAGATTAGAGACTAGCGTCTATGAGCAGTTCTTC. This gives the protein CASRLETSVYEQFF. The J gene is TRBJ2-1, the V gene TRBV6-5, with 8 nucleotides matching TRBD2. V lost 6 bases, J lost 8 bases, and 9 bases stayed unmatched. Germline assignment: CDR1 MNHEY and CDR2 SVGAGI. There are 14 residues in the CDR3.

The table lists this clonotype with a few counts. The V gene is TRBV7-9, the J gene TRBJ2-1, with 7 positions matching TRBD2. The CDR3 covers 17 residues. Germline CDR1 SEHNR, CDR2 FQNEAQ (reference sequence). J lost 1 base, V lost 1 base, and 7 bases had no gene match. The CDR3 DNA sequence: TGTGCCAGCAGCTTAGTCGACCGGGACTATTCCTACAATGAGCAGTTCTTC. Protein sequence: CASSLVDRDYSYNEQFF. Combining the CDR3 with reference TRBV7-9 and TRBJ2-1 gives the whole variable domain DTGVSQNPRHKITKRGQNVTFRCDPISEHNRLYWYRQTLGQGPEFLTYFQNEAQLEKSRLLSDRFSAERPKGSFSTLEIQRTEQGDSAMYLCASSLVDRDYSYNEQFFGPGTRLTVL.

The chain recombines TRBV12-3 or TRBV12-4 with TRBJ2-7; tentatively, D is TRBD1 (5 bases). With 5 bases removed from V and 7 bases from J, the gap between germline ends came to 24 bases. This CDR3 is 16 amino acids long. The CDR3 coding sequence is TGTGCCAGCAGTCCAAATCAGGGAAGGTCCTACAATGAGCAGTACTTC. The encoded protein is CASSPNQGRSYNEQYF.

The gene calls are TRBV5-1 and TRBJ2-2, with D perhaps TRBD1 or TRBD2 (5 bases each). CDR1 is SGHRS, CDR2 YFSETQ, per germline. Trimming cost V 4 bases and J 4 bases, with 14 bases left between them. This CDR3 is built from 15 residues. This CDR3 is CASSLVGPPTGELFF. The DNA for the CDR3 is TGCGCCAGCAGCCTCGTGGGACCCCCCACCGGGGAGCTGTTTTTT.